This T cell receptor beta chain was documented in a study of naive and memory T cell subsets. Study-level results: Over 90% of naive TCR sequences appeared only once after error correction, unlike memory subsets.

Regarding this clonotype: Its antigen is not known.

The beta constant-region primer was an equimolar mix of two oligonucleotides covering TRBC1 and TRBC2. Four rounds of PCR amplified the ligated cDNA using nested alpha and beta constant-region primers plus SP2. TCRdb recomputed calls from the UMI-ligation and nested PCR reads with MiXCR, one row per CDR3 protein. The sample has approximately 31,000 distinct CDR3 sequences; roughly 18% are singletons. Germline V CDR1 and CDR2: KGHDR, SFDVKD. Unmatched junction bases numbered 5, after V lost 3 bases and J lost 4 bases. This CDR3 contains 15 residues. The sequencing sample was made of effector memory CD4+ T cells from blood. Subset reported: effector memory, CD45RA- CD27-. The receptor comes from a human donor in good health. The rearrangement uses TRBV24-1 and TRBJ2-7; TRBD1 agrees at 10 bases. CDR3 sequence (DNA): TGTGCCACCAGTGATCGAAGGACAGGGGGATACGAGCAGTACTTC. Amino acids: CATSDRRTGGYEQYF.